This TCR beta chain was identified in a study of cytomegalovirus exposure and HLA in healthy donors. A multiplex PCR was run with 60 Vbeta primers and 13 Jbeta primers. This table comes from immunoSEQ multiplex PCR, and its TCRdb copy is limited to in-frame clones, with some not included. The repertoire consists of fewer than 200,000 clones, with about four fifths occurring once and the leading ten covering around 0.8%. The V and J ends lost 3 bases and 0 bases respectively, with 20 bases between them. Germline V lookup: CDR1 LNHNV, CDR2 YYDKDF (reference sequence). CDR3 length equals 18 residues. The chain combines TRBV15 with TRBJ1-1; D ambiguous. Sequences were obtained from PBMCs. The clonotype was recovered from a woman younger than 30 in good health and CMV-seronegative. DNA for the CDR3: TGTGCCACCAGCAGCGCTGCTATCAGAGACACGATGAACACTGAAGCTTTCTTT. Protein sequence: CATSSAAIRDTMNTEAFF. The full variable domain, rest sourced from reference TRBV15 and TRBJ1-1, is DAMVIQNPRYQVTQFGKPVTLSCSQTLNHNVMYWYQQKSSQAPKLLFHYYDKDFNNEADTPDNFQSRRPNTSFCFLDIRSPGLGDTAMYLCATSSAAIRDTMNTEAFFGQGTRLTVV.